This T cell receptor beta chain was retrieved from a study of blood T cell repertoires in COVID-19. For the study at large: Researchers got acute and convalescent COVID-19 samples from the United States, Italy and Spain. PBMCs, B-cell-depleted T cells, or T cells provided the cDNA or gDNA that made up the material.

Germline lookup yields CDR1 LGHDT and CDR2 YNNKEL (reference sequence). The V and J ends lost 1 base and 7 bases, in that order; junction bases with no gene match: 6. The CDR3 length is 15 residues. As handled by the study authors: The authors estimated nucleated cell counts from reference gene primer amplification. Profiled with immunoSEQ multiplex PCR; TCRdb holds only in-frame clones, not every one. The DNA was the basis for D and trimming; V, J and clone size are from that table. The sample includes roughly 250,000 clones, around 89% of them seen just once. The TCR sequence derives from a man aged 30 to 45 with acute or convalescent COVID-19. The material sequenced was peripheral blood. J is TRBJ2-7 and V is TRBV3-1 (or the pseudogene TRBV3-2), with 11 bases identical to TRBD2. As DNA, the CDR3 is TGTGCCAGCAGCCAAGTAGCGGGAGGGCCGTTAGAGCAGTACTTC. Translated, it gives CASSQVAGGPLEQYF.